A single sample is the source of the 3 T cell receptor beta chains below, sequenced in a study of control samples from healthy donors and cancer patients. Data came from immunoSEQ multiplex PCR; TCRdb stores just in-frame clones and leaves some out. Of about 110,000 clones listed, 70% to 85% are singletons. Material for sequencing was blood. The origin of the receptors is a man aged 18 to 29 in good health.

J is TRBJ2-5 and V is TRBV3-1 (or the pseudogene TRBV3-2), with a weak D call TRBD1 (6 bases). Trimming shortened V by 3 bases and J by 5 bases, and 16 bases separated the two germline ends. The germline gives CDR1 LGHDT, CDR2 YNNKEL (reference sequence). The CDR3 has 15 residues. For the CDR3, the DNA is TGTGCCAGCAGCCAGTTACTCCACAGGGCCGAGACCCAGTACTTC. Translation gives CASSQLLHRAETQYF.

This clone was counted between two and nine times. The J gene is TRBJ1-2, the V gene TRBV11-2; D remains ambiguous. Germline CDR1 is SGHAT and CDR2 is FQNNGV. Trimming took off 5 bases at V and 4 bases at J, with 17 bases between the two ends. The CDR3 is 15 residues long. The CDR3 loop is CASSPAVGSFYGYTF. The CDR3 DNA reads as TGTGCCAGCAGCCCGGCTGTAGGGAGCTTCTATGGCTACACCTTC.

The chain recombines TRBV5-6 with TRBJ2-5; the match to TRBD1 covers 7 bases. This CDR3 is built from 14 residues. The V gene end was trimmed by 4 bases and the J gene end by 5 bases; junction bases not matched to a gene: 8. CDR1 and CDR2 (germline): SGHDT, YYEEEE. This CDR3 is CASSTQGMGETQYF. CDR3 nucleotides: TGTGCCAGCAGCACACAGGGGATGGGGGAGACCCAGTACTTC.